This T cell receptor (beta chain) comes out of a study of cytomegalovirus exposure and HLA in healthy donors. Notes on the study in general: Most CMV-associated TCR beta chains were later found to appear HLA-restricted. A classifier reportedly called cytomegalovirus status with high sensitivity and specificity.

In the case of this clone: Antigen: not known.

CDR3 length equals 15 residues. In germline, CDR1 is SGDLS, CDR2 YYNGEE. Trimming shortened V by 1 base and J by 3 bases, and 14 bases separated the two germline ends. PCR employed 60 Vbeta and 13 Jbeta primers. The table came from immunoSEQ multiplex PCR; TCRdb's copy has only in-frame clones and leaves some out. This sample has about 150,000 clones, with less than 90% found just once. The receptor was isolated from a man aged 18-30 years in good health and CMV-seronegative. V usage is TRBV9 and J usage is TRBJ2-7; no clear D. The source material was PBMCs. CDR3 sequence reads: CASSVLEAPFYEQYF. CDR3 DNA: TGTGCCAGCAGCGTACTCGAGGCCCCGTTCTACGAGCAGTACTTC.